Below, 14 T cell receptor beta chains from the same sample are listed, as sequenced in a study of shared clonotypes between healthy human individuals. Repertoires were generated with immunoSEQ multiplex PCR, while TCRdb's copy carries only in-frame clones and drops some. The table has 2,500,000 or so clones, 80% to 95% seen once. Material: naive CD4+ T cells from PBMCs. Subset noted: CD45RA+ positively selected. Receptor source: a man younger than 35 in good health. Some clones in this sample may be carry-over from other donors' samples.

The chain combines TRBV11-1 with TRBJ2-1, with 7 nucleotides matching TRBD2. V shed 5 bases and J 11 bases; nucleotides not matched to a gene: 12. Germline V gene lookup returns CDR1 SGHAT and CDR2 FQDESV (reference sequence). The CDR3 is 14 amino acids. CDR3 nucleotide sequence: TGTGCCAGCAGCCTCGTTGCGGGGGAGGGTCAGCAGTTCTTC. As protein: CASSLVAGEGQQFF.

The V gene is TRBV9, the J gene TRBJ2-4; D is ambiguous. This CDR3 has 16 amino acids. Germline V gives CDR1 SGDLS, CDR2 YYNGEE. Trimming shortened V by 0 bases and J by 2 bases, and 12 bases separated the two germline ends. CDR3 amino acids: CASSVEIGSPKNIQYF. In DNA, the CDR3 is TGTGCCAGCAGCGTAGAAATCGGATCCCCCAAAAACATTCAGTACTTC.

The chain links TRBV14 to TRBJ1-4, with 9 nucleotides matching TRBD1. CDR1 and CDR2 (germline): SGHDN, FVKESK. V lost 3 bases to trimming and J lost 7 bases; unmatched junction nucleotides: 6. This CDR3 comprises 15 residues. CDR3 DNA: TGTGCCAGCAGCCAGCGACAGGGGGAGATTGAAAAACTGTTTTTT. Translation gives CASSQRQGEIEKLFF.

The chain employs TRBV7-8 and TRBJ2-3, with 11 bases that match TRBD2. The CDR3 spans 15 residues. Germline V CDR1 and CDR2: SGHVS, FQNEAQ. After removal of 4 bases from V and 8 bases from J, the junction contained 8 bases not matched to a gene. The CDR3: CASSSISGRGGTQYF. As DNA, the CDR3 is TGTGCCAGCAGCTCTATTAGCGGGAGGGGTGGTACGCAGTATTTT.

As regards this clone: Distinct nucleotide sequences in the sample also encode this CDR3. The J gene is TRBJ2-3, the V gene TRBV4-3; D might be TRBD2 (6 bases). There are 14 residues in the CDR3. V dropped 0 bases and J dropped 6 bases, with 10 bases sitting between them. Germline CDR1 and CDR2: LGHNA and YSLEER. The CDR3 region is CASSQEFGRDTQYF. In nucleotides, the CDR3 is TGCGCCAGCAGCCAAGAATTTGGGAGGGATACGCAGTATTTT.

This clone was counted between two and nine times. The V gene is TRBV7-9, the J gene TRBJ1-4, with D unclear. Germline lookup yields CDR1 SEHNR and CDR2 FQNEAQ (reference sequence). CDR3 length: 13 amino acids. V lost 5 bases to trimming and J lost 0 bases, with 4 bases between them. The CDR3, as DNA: TGTGCCAGCAGCACGTCAACTAATGAAAAACTGTTTTTT. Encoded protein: CASSTSTNEKLFF.

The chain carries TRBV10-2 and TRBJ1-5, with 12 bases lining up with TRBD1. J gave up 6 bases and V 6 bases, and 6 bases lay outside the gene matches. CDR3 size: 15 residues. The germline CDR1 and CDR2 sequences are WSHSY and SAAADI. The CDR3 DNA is TGCGCCAGCAGCGCGGGACAGGGGGCTTTTCAGCCCCAGCATTTT. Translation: CASSAGQGAFQPQHF.

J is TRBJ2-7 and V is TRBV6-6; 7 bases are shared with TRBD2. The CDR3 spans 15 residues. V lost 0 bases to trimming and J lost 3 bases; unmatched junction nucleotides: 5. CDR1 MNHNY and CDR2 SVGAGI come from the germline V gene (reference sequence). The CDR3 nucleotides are TGTGCCAGCAGTTACTCGAGGCTAGCGGACTACGAGCAGTACTTC. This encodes CASSYSRLADYEQYF.

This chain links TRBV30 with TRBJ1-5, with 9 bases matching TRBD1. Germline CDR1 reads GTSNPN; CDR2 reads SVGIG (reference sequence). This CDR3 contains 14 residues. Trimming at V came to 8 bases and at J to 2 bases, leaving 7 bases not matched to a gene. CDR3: CAAVGQGGNQPQHF. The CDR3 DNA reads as TGTGCCGCCGTGGGACAGGGTGGCAATCAGCCCCAGCATTTT.

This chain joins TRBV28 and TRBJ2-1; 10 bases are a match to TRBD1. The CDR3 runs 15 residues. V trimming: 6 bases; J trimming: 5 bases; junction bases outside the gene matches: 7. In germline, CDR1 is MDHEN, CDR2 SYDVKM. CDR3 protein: CASSLTGTGDNEQFF. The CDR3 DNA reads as TGTGCCAGCAGCTTAACCGGGACAGGGGACAATGAGCAGTTCTTC.

CDR3 nucleotide sequence: TGTGCCAGCAGCTCCGAGTTAGGGGGGAACGAGCAGTACTTC. This encodes CASSSELGGNEQYF. The V call is TRBV7-6, the J call TRBJ2-7; D tentatively reads TRBD1 or TRBD2 (6 bases each). The CDR3 has 14 residues. Germline V CDR1 and CDR2: SGHVS, FNYEAQ. Deletions cut 4 bases from V and 5 bases from J, with 15 bases between.

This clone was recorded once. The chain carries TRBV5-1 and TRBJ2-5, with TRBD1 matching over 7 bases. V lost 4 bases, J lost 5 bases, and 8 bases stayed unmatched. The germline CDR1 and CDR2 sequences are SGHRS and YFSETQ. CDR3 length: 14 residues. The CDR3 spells CASSLSTGVETQYF. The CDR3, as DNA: TGCGCCAGCAGCCTTTCCACAGGGGTGGAGACCCAGTACTTC.

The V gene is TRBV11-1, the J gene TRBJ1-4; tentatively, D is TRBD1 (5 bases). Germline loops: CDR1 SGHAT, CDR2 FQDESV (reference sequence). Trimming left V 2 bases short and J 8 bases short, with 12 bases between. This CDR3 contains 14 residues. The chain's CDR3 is CASSLNWDGEKLFF. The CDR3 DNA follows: TGTGCCAGCAGCTTAAACTGGGACGGCGAAAAACTGTTTTTT.

This CDR3 reads CASSYGRESIEQYF. The CDR3 DNA sequence: TGTGCCAGCAGTTACGGTCGGGAGTCGATCGAGCAGTACTTC. The chain recombines TRBV6-5 with TRBJ2-7; possible D gene TRBD2, 6 bases. V was clipped by 2 bases and J by 6 bases, with 14 bases between them. This CDR3 spans 14 amino acids. Germline CDR1 MNHEY, CDR2 SVGAGI.